Listed here is a single T cell receptor beta chain. These data are taken from a study of blood T cell repertoires in COVID-19. About the study: T cells, B-cell-depleted T cells, or PBMCs provided the cDNA or gDNA that served as material.

Original data processing: Amplification of reference gene primers was used by the study to estimate nucleated cell counts. This table comes from immunoSEQ multiplex PCR, and its TCRdb copy is limited to in-frame clones, with some not included. That table supplies the V and J calls and clone size; D and trimming were determined from the DNA. The repertoire holds a few hundred thousand clones, with 80% to 90% as singletons. V dropped 4 bases and J dropped 0; count of bases not matched to a gene: 9. This CDR3 is built from 17 residues. Germline V gives CDR1 SGHVS, CDR2 FNYEAQ. The origin of this receptor is a woman between 45 and 60 years old who had recovered from COVID-19. The chain employs TRBV7-6 and TRBJ1-3, with 7 nucleotides matching TRBD1. Specimen: PBMCs or T cells enriched from blood (not recorded which). This chain's CDR3 is CASSSRGDRGSGNTIYF. The CDR3 bases are TGTGCCAGCAGCTCCAGGGGGGACAGAGGCTCTGGAAACACCATATATTTT.